The entry that follows covers one TCR beta chain sequence. Its antigen is not identified. The sample comes from a study of cytomegalovirus exposure and HLA in healthy donors. Study-level findings and limits: Per a prior analysis, the majority of TCR beta V segments were productive roughly 90% or roughly 30% of the time.

The PCR was carried out with 60 Vbeta primers and 13 Jbeta primers. Sequencing used immunoSEQ multiplex PCR; TCRdb keeps in-frame clones, though not all of them. This table holds some 120,000 clones, roughly 88% found once. This CDR3 is 17 amino acids long. Germline loops: CDR1 SNHLY, CDR2 FYNNEI. Germline trimming cut 6 bases from V and 0 bases from J; bases unmatched to any gene: 14. The chain combines TRBV2 with TRBJ2-7; 7 bases align to TRBD2. Sequenced: PBMCs. This TCR derives from a woman between 18 and 29 years old in good health and CMV-seropositive. In nucleotides, the CDR3 is TGTGCCAGCAGCCTCCCTAACGTCGGGGGGAGCTCCTACGAGCAGTACTTC. Its protein product is CASSLPNVGGSSYEQYF.